This TCR beta chain emerged from a study of identical twins. Study-level results: The more abundant beta clonotypes in cord blood had fewer insertions, and memory repertoires did not show this.

A single record per CDR3 protein comes from TCRdb applying MiXCR to the 5' RACE reads. The sample holds about 890,000 distinct CDR3 sequences; around an eighth are singletons and the top ten take 1.5% to 2%. Turning to this clonotype: Its antigen is still unknown.

Germline CDR1 reads MNHEY; CDR2 reads SVGAGI. V dropped 6 bases and J dropped 9; count of bases not matched to a gene: 6. CDR3 length: 12 amino acids. These same data were also listed under a study on yellow fever vaccine responses in identical twins.

Sequenced input: PBMCs. The chain employs TRBV6-5 and TRBJ2-3; TRBD1 matches at 7 bases. The sequence derives from a woman under 30 in good health. CDR3 in amino acids: CASRQPQGTQYF. CDR3 coding DNA: TGTGCCAGCAGACAACCACAGGGGACGCAGTATTTT.